The 13 T cell receptor beta chains below all came from one sample that was sequenced in a study of Graves' ophthalmopathy and Graves' hyperthyroidism. RNA transcripts yielded amplified TCR beta CDR3 regions. First-round RT-PCR used HTBI primers; second-round multiplex PCR followed. Using its own MiXCR run on the multiplex PCR reads, TCRdb lists one record per CDR3 protein. The sample lists about 740,000 distinct CDR3 sequences, roughly two fifths occurring once. The source material was peripheral blood. Every receptor here comes from an adult man with Graves' ophthalmopathy.

This sequence joins TRBV25-1 and TRBJ1-1; TRBD1 is a possible D gene (6 bases). There are 14 residues in the CDR3. V lost 3 bases and J 9 bases, leaving 17 bases between the germline ends. Germline V gives CDR1 MGHDK, CDR2 SYGVNS. CDR3 residues: CASSDSAGGHKAFF. CDR3 nucleotides: TGTGCCAGCAGTGATAGTGCCGGGGGGCACAAAGCTTTCTTT. Looking up the rest from reference TRBV25-1 and TRBJ1-1 gives the full variable domain: EADIYQTPRYLVIGTGKKITLECSQTMGHDKMYWYQQDPGMELHLIHYSYGVNSTEKGDLSSESTVSRIRTEHFPLTLESARPSHTSQYLCASSDSAGGHKAFFGQGTRLTVV.

This clonotype appeared many times. For the CDR3, the DNA is TGTGCCAGCAGCGAGTTTGAGGGGCTCCTCCACTTT. The encoded protein is CASSEFEGLLHF. V and J are TRBV9 and TRBJ1-6; D perhaps matches TRBD1 (5 bases). V was trimmed by 3 bases and J by 15 bases, leaving 13 bases between them. Germline-derived CDR1 and CDR2 are SGDLS and YYNGEE. The CDR3 has 12 amino acids.

For this clonotype: Sequence at one end of the junction differs from germline and may be a read error. The CDR3 sequence: CASSPDLTDTQYF. The CDR3 nucleotides read TGCGCCAGCAGCCCGGACCTCACAGATACGCAGTATTTT. The rearrangement joins TRBV11-2 to TRBJ2-3; the D is unclear. This CDR3 comprises 13 residues. Germline CDR1 SGHAT, CDR2 FQNNGV.

This clonotype was found a few times. The chain employs TRBV19 and TRBJ1-5; a possible D gene is TRBD1 (6 bases). The CDR3 runs to 14 residues. Germline V gives CDR1 LNHDA, CDR2 SQIVND (reference sequence). V lost 5 bases, J lost 7 bases, and 15 bases lay in between. The CDR3 sequence: CASSLRQDNQPQHF. In DNA, the CDR3 is TGTGCCAGTAGTTTACGACAGGACAACCAGCCCCAGCATTTT.

This clonotype occurred a few times. The chain is built from TRBV20-1 and TRBJ2-7, with TRBD1 matching over 7 bases. CDR1 DFQATT and CDR2 SNEGSKA come from the germline V gene (reference sequence). The trim removed 5 bases at V and 3 bases at J, leaving 13 bases unmatched. The CDR3 covers 15 residues. The CDR3 DNA reads TGCAGTGCTCCTCCGGGGCCAGGGGGTAACTACGAGCAGTACTTC. This sequence encodes CSAPPGPGGNYEQYF.

This clonotype was detected many times. The junction and the germline gene differ at one end; a read error may be behind it. This sequence joins TRBV25-1 and TRBJ2-2; the D is unclear. The germline gives CDR1 MGHDK, CDR2 SYGVNS. The CDR3 runs to 13 residues. The CDR3: CASSYTNTGELFF. The CDR3 DNA reads as TGCGCCAGCAGCTACACCAACACCGGGGAGCTGTTTTTT.

CDR3 nucleotides: TGTGCCAGCAGCTTAATTGTGGGTCAGGGTTATAATTCACCCCTCCACTTT. It translates to CASSLIVGQGYNSPLHF. The chain carries TRBV7-9 and TRBJ1-6; possible D gene TRBD1, 5 bases. This CDR3 is built from 17 residues. V dropped 2 bases and J dropped 4 bases, with 15 bases sitting between them. Germline V gene data show CDR1 as SEHNR and CDR2 as FQNEAQ (reference sequence).

This clonotype was found many times. This sequence joins TRBV5-1 and TRBJ2-6, with 7 bases lining up with TRBD1. The germline V gene has CDR1 SGHRS and CDR2 YFSETQ. Trimming cost V 3 bases and J 2 bases; bases outside gene matches: 8. The CDR3 has 17 amino acids. In DNA, the CDR3 is TGCGCCAGCAGCTCCTCGACAGGGCTCACTGGGGCCAACGTCCTGACTTTC. Encoded protein: CASSSSTGLTGANVLTF.

The sample holds many counts of this clonotype. The J gene is TRBJ1-2, the V gene TRBV29-1; 7 nucleotides agree with TRBD1. The CDR3 totals 14 residues. Trimming removed 7 bases from V and 6 bases from J; junction bases left unmatched: 14. Germline loops: CDR1 SQVTM, CDR2 ANQGSEA. CDR3 nucleotide sequence: TGCAGCGGGCAGGGGGAAGGTAGCTCGGATGGCTACACCTTC. Its translation: CSGQGEGSSDGYTF.

The V gene is TRBV7-9, the J gene TRBJ1-2; TRBD1 is a possible D gene (5 bases). Germline V gene lookup returns CDR1 SEHNR and CDR2 FQNEAQ (reference sequence). The CDR3 extends over 16 amino acids. Trimming left V 1 base short and J 3 bases short, with 15 bases between. The chain's CDR3 is CASSLEAGHGYYGYTF. CDR3 sequence (DNA): TGTGCCAGCAGCTTAGAGGCAGGACATGGCTACTATGGCTACACCTTC.

This clonotype was seen a few times. CDR3 coding DNA: TGCAGCGCTATTCCAGGGGACTTCGCAACTAATGAAAAACTGTTTTTT. This translates into CSAIPGDFATNEKLFF. V gene TRBV29-1 combines with J gene TRBJ1-4; tentative D call: TRBD1 (6 bases). The V end was cut by 7 bases, the J end by 0 bases, with 18 bases between. This CDR3 has 16 amino acids. Germline V gene lookup returns CDR1 SQVTM and CDR2 ANQGSEA.

This clonotype was recorded at least ten times. The chain has TRBV20-1 and TRBJ1-1; unclear D gene. CDR1 is DFQATT and CDR2 is SNEGSKA in the germline V gene (reference sequence). CDR3 size: 11 residues. The V end was cut by 6 bases, the J end by 8 bases, with 13 bases between. This CDR3 reads CSAPDRAEAFF. The CDR3 DNA is TGCAGTGCCCCGGACCGGGCAGAAGCTTTCTTT.

As regards this clonotype: A much larger clone lies one base from this, so it may be a read error. A read error is likely, as this CDR3 ends without the conserved phenylalanine or tryptophan. The rearrangement uses TRBV19 and TRBJ1-1, with a possible D match to TRBD1 (6 bases). There are 12 residues in the CDR3. Per the germline V gene, CDR1 is LNHDA and CDR2 is SQIVND (reference sequence). Trimming cost V 3 bases and J 5 bases, with 7 bases left between them. In DNA, the CDR3 is TGTGCCAGTAGTATCGACAGGACTGAAGCTTTCTCT. The encoded protein is CASSIDRTEAFS.